The rows below give T cell receptor beta chains drawn from one sample of a study of blood T cell repertoires in COVID-19. Using immunoSEQ multiplex PCR, the repertoire was profiled, and TCRdb retains in-frame clones only, with some absent. The data show 150,000 to 200,000 clones, about three quarters seen once. Material for sequencing was peripheral blood. Every receptor here comes from an elderly woman with active or convalescent COVID-19. The CDR3 runs from the conserved cysteine through the conserved F or W. The D gene is left open where the match is weak. Clone size is not always given. Where it is, it says once, few, many or a class for expanded clones.

V	J	size	D	DNA	CDR3
TRBV2	TRBJ1-5	.	.	TGTGCCAGCAGTCCGGATAGGAGGGAATTCGGCAATCAGCCCCAGCATTTT	CASSPDRREFGNQPQHF
TRBV6-4	TRBJ1-4	once	.	TGTGCCAGCAGTGCACGGGTCTCTAGAGGGGAAAAACTGTTTTTT	CASSARVSRGEKLFF
TRBV5-1	TRBJ2-7	.	.	TGCGCCAGCATCCCGATGGGAGGTTCCCCCCACGAGCAGTACTTC	CASIPMGGSPHEQYF
TRBV11-2	TRBJ2-1	few	.	TGTGCCAGCAGCCTACCCATTTACAATGAGCAGTTCTTC	CASSLPIYNEQFF
TRBV18	TRBJ1-1	.	TRBD1	TGTGCCAGCTCACCGGGACAGGGCGGCACTGAAGCTTTCTTT	CASSPGQGGTEAFF
TRBV6-4	TRBJ1-1	.	.	TGTGCCAGCCCCTCGGTGGACATGAACACTGAAGCTTTCTTT	CASPSVDMNTEAFF
TRBV7-9	TRBJ1-2	.	TRBD1	TGTGCCAGCAGCTTAGTCAGGGACAGGGATGGGGGCTACACCTTC	CASSLVRDRDGGYTF
TRBV30	TRBJ1-2	.	TRBD1	TGTGCCTGGAGTGAACAGGGGAACTATGGCTACACCTTC	CAWSEQGNYGYTF
TRBV28	TRBJ1-2	.	.	TGTGCCAGCAGTTTATCGGACAGATTCGGCTACACCTTC	CASSLSDRFGYTF
TRBV18	TRBJ2-3	few	TRBD2	TGTGCCAGCTCACCGCCGGGACTAGCGGGGGGAGATACGCAGTATTTT	CASSPPGLAGGDTQYF
TRBV7-9	TRBJ2-7	.	.	TGTGCCAGCAGCCCGAGGGGCGGGGGCGTCGAGCAGTACTTC	CASSPRGGGVEQYF
TRBV24-1	TRBJ2-3	.	TRBD2	TGTGCCACCAGTGCCGTCGGAGGGAGGGCCCTCACAGATACGCAGTATTTT	CATSAVGGRALTDTQYF
TRBV2	TRBJ2-6	.	TRBD1	TGTGCCAGCAAGGACAGGGTGGGGTCTGGGGCCAACGTCCTGACTTTC	CASKDRVGSGANVLTF
TRBV6-4	TRBJ2-1	.	TRBD2	TGTGCCAGCGCTCCCAGCGGGGGATTCCACAATGAGCAGTTCTTC	CASAPSGGFHNEQFF
TRBV7-2	TRBJ2-7	.	.	TGTGCCAGCAGCCTCGTCTGGGGCATGGAGAACGAGCAGTACTTC	CASSLVWGMENEQYF
TRBV19	TRBJ2-7	.	.	TGTGCCAGTAGTTTCGCGGGTATTAAAGACGAGCAGTACTTC	CASSFAGIKDEQYF
TRBV24-1	TRBJ2-1	.	.	TGTGCCACCAGTGCGGCAGGGTGGAATGAGCAGTTCTTC	CATSAAGWNEQFF
TRBV5-1	TRBJ1-1	.	.	TGCGCCAGCAGCCACGGCGGCGTGAACACTGAAGCTTTCTTT	CASSHGGVNTEAFF
TRBV2	TRBJ1-2	.	.	TGTGCCAGCAGTGAATCCAGTCATGGCTACACCTTC	CASSESSHGYTF
TRBV5-1	TRBJ1-1	.	.	TGCGCCAGCAAGGACTCCCGGGGCACTGAAGCTTTCTTT	CASKDSRGTEAFF
TRBV3-1/TRBV3-2	TRBJ1-6	few	.	TGTGCCAGCAGCCAAGAGCAGGGGTTAGTCCCCCTCCACTTT	CASSQEQGLVPLHF
TRBV6-5	TRBJ1-2	few	TRBD1	TGTGCCAGCAGTTTCAGGACAGGGGATGGCTACACCTTC	CASSFRTGDGYTF
TRBV6-5	TRBJ2-1	.	.	TGTGCCACCACTCTCTCCAGGGTGGTGCAGTTCTTC	CATTLSRVVQFF
TRBV28	TRBJ1-5	.	.	TGTGCCAGCCTGGGGGGGAATCAGCCCCAGCATTTT	CASLGGNQPQHF
TRBV18	TRBJ2-7	.	.	TGTGCCAGCTCACCATCCAGGGGACCCTACGAGCAGTACTTC	CASSPSRGPYEQYF
TRBV6-5	TRBJ1-1	.	.	TGTGCCAGCAACTTCATGAACACTGAAGCTTTCTTT	CASNFMNTEAFF
TRBV6-4	TRBJ2-2	.	.	TGTGCCAGCAGTGATCAAACAGTGAACACCGGGGAGCTGTTTTTT	CASSDQTVNTGELFF
TRBV6-1	TRBJ2-2	.	.	TGTGCCAGCAGTGAAGGACTCTCCACTGGGGAGCTGTTTTTT	CASSEGLSTGELFF
TRBV6-1	TRBJ1-6	.	.	TGTGCCAGCAGTGAACTCCCTCCCGTACAGTATTCACCCCTCCACTTT	CASSELPPVQYSPLHF
TRBV27	TRBJ2-2	.	TRBD2	TGTGCCAGCAGTTCAACGCGGACTAGCCATAACACCGGGGAGCTGTTTTTT	CASSSTRTSHNTGELFF
TRBV7-9	TRBJ1-4	.	TRBD1	TGTGCCAGCAGCCCGGGCGGGGCAGGGGGCCGTGAAAAACTGTTTTTT	CASSPGGAGGREKLFF
TRBV7-6	TRBJ2-1	.	TRBD2	TGTGCCAGCAGCTCAGGGACTAGCGGAGCCTACAATGAGCAGTTCTTC	CASSSGTSGAYNEQFF
TRBV25-1	TRBJ2-1	.	TRBD2	TGTGCCAGCAGTGTCTCCGGGACTAGGTTGAGCGATGAGCAGTTCTTC	CASSVSGTRLSDEQFF
TRBV5-1	TRBJ2-5	few	.	TGCGCCAGCAGCTTGGAGGGGCCAGGGGAGACCCAGTACTTC	CASSLEGPGETQYF
TRBV5-1	TRBJ1-1	.	.	TGCGCCAGCAGCGTCTCAGGGGTTGGCACTGAAGCTTTCTTT	CASSVSGVGTEAFF
TRBV5-5	TRBJ2-7	.	TRBD2	TGTGCCAGCAGCCTCACAGCGGGGGAGATCTCCTACGAGCAGTACTTC	CASSLTAGEISYEQYF
TRBV15	TRBJ2-2	few	.	TGTGCCACCAGCACAGGGGGGACTAGGGCCGGGGAGCTGTTTTTT	CATSTGGTRAGELFF
TRBV5-4	TRBJ2-7	few	.	TGTGCCAGCAGCCCGGGACCGGGACTCTACGAGCAGTACTTC	CASSPGPGLYEQYF
TRBV19	TRBJ2-6	.	TRBD1	TGTGCCAGTAGTGCTCGACAGGGGGGACGCTCTGGGGCCAACGTCCTGACTTTC	CASSARQGGRSGANVLTF
TRBV5-1	TRBJ2-7	medium-sized	TRBD2	TGCGCCAGCAGCGCGGGACTAGCGGGGGACGAGCAGTACTTC	CASSAGLAGDEQYF
TRBV19	TRBJ1-5	.	TRBD1	TGTGCCAGTAGTATCGAGAACAGGGGTTACGATCAGCCCCAGCATTTT	CASSIENRGYDQPQHF
TRBV5-1	TRBJ1-1	.	.	TGCGCCAGCAGCTCAAGTGGGAGGGTCACTGAAGCTTTCTTT	CASSSSGRVTEAFF
TRBV21-1	TRBJ2-2	few	.	TGTGCCCGGGAAGGGGGAACGAACACCGGGGAGCTGTTTTTT	CAREGGTNTGELFF
TRBV27	TRBJ2-1	.	.	TGTGCCAGCAGTTTGCAGGGCAACAATGAGCAGTTCTTC	CASSLQGNNEQFF
TRBV5-6	TRBJ2-7	few	.	TGTGCCAGCAGGACTTCGACTGCTCCGCGCGAGCAGTACTTC	CASRTSTAPREQYF
TRBV25-1	TRBJ1-4	.	TRBD1	TGTGCCAGCGGAAGGGACAGGGGATTTGAAAAACTGTTTTTT	CASGRDRGFEKLFF
TRBV6-1	TRBJ1-2	.	TRBD1	TGTGCCAGCAGTGAAGTGAACAGGGGACGGTATGGCTACACCTTC	CASSEVNRGRYGYTF
TRBV6-5	TRBJ2-3	.	TRBD1	TGTGCCAGCACCCCGCAAACGGGACAGGGAGCGCAGTATTTT	CASTPQTGQGAQYF